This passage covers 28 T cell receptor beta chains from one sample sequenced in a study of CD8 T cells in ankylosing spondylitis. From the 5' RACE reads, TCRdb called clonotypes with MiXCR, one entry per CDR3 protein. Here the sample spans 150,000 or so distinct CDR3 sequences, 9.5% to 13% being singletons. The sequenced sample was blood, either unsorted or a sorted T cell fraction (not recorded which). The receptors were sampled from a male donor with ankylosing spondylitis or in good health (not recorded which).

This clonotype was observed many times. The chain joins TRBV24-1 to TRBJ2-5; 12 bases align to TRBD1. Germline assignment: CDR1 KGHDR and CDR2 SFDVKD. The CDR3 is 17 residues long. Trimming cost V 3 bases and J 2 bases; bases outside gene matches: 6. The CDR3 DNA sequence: TGTGCCACCAGTGATCTAGGGACAGGGGGCGGGCAAGAGACCCAGTACTTC. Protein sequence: CATSDLGTGGGQETQYF.

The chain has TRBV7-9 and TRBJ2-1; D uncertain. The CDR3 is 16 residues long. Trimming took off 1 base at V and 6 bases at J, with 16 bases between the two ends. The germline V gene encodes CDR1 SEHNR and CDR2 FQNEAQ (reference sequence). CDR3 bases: TGTGCCAGCAGCTTAGAATCCCTCCCCGGGTCCAATGAGCAGTTCTTC. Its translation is CASSLESLPGSNEQFF.

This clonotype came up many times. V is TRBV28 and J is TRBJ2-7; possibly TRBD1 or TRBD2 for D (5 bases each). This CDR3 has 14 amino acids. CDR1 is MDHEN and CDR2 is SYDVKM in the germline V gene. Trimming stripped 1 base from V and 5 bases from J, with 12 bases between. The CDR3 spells CASSLSIRGHEQYF. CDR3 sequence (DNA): TGTGCCAGCAGTTTATCCATAAGGGGACACGAGCAGTACTTC.

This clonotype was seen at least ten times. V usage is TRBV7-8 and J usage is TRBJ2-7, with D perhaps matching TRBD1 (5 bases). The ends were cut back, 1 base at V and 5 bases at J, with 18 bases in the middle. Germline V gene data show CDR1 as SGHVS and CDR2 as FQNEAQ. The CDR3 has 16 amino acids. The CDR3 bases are TGTGCCAGCAGCTTAGTGGTGTTCGCAGGGAACAACGAGCAGTACTTC. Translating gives CASSLVVFAGNNEQYF.

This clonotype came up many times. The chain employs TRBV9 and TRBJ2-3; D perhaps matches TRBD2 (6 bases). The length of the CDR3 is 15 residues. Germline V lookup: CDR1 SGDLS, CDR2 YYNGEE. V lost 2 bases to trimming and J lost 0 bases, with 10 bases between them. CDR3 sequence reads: CASSVTGVSTDTQYF. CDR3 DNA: TGTGCCAGCAGCGTTACGGGGGTTAGCACAGATACGCAGTATTTT.

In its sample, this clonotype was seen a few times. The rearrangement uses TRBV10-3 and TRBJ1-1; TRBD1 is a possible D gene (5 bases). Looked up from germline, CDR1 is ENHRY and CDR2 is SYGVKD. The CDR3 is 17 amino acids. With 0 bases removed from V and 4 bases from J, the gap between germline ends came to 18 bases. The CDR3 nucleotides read TGTGCCATCAGTGAGTCGCCCCTCGGGGCCCTTGGCACTGAAGCTTTCTTT. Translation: CAISESPLGALGTEAFF.

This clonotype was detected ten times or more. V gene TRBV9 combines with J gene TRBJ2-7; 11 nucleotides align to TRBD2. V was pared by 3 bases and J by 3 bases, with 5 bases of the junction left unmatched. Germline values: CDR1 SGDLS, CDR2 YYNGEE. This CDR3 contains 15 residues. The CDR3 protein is CASSAGTSGFYEQYF. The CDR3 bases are TGTGCCAGCAGCGCAGGGACTAGCGGTTTCTACGAGCAGTACTTC.

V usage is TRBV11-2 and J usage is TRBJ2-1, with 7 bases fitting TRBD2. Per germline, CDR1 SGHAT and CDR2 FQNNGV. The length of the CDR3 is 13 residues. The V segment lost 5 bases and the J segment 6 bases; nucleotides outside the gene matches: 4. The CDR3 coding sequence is TGTGCCAGCAGCGCAACTAGCGTCAATGAGCAGTTCTTC. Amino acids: CASSATSVNEQFF.

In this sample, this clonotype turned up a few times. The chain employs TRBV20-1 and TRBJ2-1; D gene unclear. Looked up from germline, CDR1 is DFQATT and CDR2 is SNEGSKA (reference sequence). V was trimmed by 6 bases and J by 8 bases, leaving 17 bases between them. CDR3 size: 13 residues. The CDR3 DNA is TGCAGTGCGTACCGAGGTAGGGAAGATGAGCAGTTCTTC. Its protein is CSAYRGREDEQFF.

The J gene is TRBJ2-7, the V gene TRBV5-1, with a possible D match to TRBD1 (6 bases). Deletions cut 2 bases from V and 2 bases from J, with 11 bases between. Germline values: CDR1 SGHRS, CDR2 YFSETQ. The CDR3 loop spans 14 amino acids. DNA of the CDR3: TGCGCCAGCAGCTTCCCGGACAGCCCCTACGAGCAGTACTTC. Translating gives CASSFPDSPYEQYF.

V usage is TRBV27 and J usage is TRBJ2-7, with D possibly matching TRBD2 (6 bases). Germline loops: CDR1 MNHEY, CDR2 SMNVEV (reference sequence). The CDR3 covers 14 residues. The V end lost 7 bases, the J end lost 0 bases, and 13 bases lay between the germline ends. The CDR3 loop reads CASNKAGHSYEQYF. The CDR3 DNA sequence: TGTGCCAGCAACAAAGCGGGCCACTCCTACGAGCAGTACTTC.

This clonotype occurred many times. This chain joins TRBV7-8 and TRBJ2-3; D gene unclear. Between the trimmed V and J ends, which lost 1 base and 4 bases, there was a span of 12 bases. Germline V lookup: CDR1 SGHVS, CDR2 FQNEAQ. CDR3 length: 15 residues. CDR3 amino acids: CASSLESATPDTQYF. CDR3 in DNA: TGTGCCAGCAGCTTAGAATCAGCTACCCCAGATACGCAGTATTTT.

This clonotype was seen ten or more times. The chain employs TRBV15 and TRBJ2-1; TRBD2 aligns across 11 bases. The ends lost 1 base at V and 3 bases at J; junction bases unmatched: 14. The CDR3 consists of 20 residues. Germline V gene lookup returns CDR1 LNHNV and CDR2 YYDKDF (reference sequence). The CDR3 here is CATSRGSRASGLAVYNEQFF. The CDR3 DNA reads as TGTGCCACCAGCAGAGGATCTCGGGCGTCGGGACTAGCGGTCTACAATGAGCAGTTCTTC.

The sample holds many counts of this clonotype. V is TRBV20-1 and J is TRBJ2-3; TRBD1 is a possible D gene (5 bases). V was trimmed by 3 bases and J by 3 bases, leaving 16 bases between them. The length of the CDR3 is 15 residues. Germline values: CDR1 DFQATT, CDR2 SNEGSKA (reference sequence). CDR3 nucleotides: TGCAGTGCTAGGAATTCAGGGATGGGGACAGATACGCAGTATTTT. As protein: CSARNSGMGTDTQYF.

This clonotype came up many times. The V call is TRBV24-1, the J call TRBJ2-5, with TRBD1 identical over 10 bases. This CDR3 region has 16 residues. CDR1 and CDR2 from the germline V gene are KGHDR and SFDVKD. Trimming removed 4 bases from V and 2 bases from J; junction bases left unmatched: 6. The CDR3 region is CATSEGTGALQETQYF. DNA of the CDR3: TGTGCCACCAGTGAAGGGACAGGGGCGTTACAAGAGACCCAGTACTTC.

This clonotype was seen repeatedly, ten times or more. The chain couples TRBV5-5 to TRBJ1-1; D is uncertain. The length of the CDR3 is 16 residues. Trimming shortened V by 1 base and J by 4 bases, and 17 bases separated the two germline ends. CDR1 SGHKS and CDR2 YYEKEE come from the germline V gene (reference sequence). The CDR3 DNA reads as TGTGCCAGCAGCTTGCGGCTTAGAATCTGGGGCACTGAAGCTTTCTTT. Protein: CASSLRLRIWGTEAFF.

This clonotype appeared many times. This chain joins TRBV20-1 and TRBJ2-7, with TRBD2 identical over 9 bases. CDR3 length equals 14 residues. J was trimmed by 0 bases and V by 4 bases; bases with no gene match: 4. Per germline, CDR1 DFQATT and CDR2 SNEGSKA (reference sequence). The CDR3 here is CSANPSGTSYEQYF. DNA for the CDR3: TGCAGTGCTAACCCTAGCGGGACCTCCTACGAGCAGTACTTC.

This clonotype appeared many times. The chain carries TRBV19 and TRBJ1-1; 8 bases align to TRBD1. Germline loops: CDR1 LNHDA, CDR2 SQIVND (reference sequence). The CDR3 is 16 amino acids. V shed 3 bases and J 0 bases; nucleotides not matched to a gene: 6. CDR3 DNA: TGTGCCAGTAGTATTGGGACAGGAAGCCTGAACACTGAAGCTTTCTTT. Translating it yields CASSIGTGSLNTEAFF.

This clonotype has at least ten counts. The CDR3 sequence: CASSQLMLGYNEQFF. The DNA of the CDR3 is TGTGCCAGCAGCCAATTAATGTTAGGCTACAATGAGCAGTTCTTC. V is TRBV14 and J is TRBJ2-1; D gene unclear. Trimming took off 2 bases at V and 3 bases at J, with 11 bases between the two ends. In germline, CDR1 is SGHDN, CDR2 FVKESK. This CDR3 contains 15 residues.

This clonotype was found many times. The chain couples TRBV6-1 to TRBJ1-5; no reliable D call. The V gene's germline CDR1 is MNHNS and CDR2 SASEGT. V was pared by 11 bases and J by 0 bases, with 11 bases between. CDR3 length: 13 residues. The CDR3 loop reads CAVRTDSNQPQHF. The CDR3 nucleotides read TGTGCCGTCCGGACGGATAGCAATCAGCCCCAGCATTTT.

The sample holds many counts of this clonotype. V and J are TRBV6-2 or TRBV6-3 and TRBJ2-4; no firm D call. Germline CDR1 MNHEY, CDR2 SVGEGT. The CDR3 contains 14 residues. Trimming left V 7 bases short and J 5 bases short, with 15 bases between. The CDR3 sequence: CASKGVGSQNIQYF. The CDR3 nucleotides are TGTGCCAGCAAAGGCGTGGGGTCCCAAAACATTCAGTACTTC.

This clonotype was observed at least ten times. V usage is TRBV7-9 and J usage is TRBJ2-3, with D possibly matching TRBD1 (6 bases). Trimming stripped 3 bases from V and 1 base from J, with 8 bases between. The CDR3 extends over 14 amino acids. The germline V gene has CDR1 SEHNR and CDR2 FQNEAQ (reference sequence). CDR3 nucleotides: TGTGCCAGCAGCTTGGGGGCGGGCACAGATACGCAGTATTTT. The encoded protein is CASSLGAGTDTQYF. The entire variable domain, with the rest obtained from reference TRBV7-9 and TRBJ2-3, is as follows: DTGVSQNPRHKITKRGQNVTFRCDPISEHNRLYWYRQTLGQGPEFLTYFQNEAQLEKSRLLSDRFSAERPKGSFSTLEIQRTEQGDSAMYLCASSLGAGTDTQYFGPGTRLTVL.

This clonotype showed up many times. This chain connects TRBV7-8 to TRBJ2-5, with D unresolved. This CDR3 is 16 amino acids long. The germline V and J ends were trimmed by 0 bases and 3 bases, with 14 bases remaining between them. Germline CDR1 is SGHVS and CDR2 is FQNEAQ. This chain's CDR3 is CASSLALGWEKETQYF. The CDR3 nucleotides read TGTGCCAGCAGCTTAGCGCTAGGTTGGGAAAAAGAGACCCAGTACTTC.

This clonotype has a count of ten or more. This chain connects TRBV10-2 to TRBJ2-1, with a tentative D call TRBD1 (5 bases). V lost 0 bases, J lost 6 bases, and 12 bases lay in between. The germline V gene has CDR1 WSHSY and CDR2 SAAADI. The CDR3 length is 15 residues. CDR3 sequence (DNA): TGCGCCAGCAGTGAGTCGATAGGGGCGAGCAATGAGCAGTTCTTC. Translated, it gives CASSESIGASNEQFF.

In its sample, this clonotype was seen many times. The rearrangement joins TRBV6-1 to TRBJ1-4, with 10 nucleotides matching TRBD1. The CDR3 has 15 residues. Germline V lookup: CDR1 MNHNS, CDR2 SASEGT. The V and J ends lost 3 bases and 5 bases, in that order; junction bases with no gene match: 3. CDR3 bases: TGTGCCAGCAGTGAGGGGGGACAGGGGAATGAAAAACTGTTTTTT. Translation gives CASSEGGQGNEKLFF.

In nucleotides, the CDR3 is TGTGCCAGCATCTCAGGGGACCACTCTGGAAACACCATATATTTT. It yields the protein CASISGDHSGNTIYF. This chain uses TRBV28 with TRBJ1-3; D might be TRBD1 (6 bases). In germline, CDR1 is MDHEN, CDR2 SYDVKM. The CDR3 length is 15 residues. Trimming removed 7 bases at V and 0 bases at J, with 13 bases between.

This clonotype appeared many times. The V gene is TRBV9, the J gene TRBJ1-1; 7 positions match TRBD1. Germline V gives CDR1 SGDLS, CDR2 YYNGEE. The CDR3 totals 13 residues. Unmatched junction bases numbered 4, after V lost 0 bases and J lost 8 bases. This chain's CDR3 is CASSVDQGGEAFF. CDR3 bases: TGTGCCAGCAGCGTAGATCAGGGGGGGGAAGCTTTCTTT.

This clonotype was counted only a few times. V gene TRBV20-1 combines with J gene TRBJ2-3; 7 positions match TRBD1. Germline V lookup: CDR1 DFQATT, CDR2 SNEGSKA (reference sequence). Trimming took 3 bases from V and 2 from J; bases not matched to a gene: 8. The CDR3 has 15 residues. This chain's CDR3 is CSASPQGVFTDTQYF. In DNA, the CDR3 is TGCAGTGCTAGCCCCCAGGGGGTGTTCACAGATACGCAGTATTTT.